The rows below give T cell receptor beta chains drawn from one sample of a study of T cells in localized non-small cell lung cancer. Some clones are missing from TCRdb's copy, which holds only in-frame ones; the method was immunoSEQ multiplex PCR. The profile shows roughly 72,000 clones, approximately 87% of them singletons. The specimen comprised peripheral blood, sampled before any cancer treatment. These receptors came from a male donor aged 60 or older with stage III squamous cell lung carcinoma. CDR3s include the opening cysteine and the closing phenylalanine or tryptophan. D genes are given only for firm matches. Size is stated for part of the rows, as once, few or many counts, or as a class when the clone is expanded.

>once|TRBV2|TRBJ2-1|TRBD1
CASSLRGTGDYNEQFF
TGTGCCAGCAGCCTCCGCGGGACAGGGGACTACAATGAGCAGTTCTTC
>few|TRBV6-1|TRBJ1-2|TRBD1
CASSEAFGTGNYGYTF
TGTGCCAGCAGTGAAGCATTCGGGACAGGGAACTATGGCTACACCTTC
>few|TRBV2|TRBJ1-4|-
CASRSGGTNEKLFF
TGTGCCAGCAGATCGGGGGGCACTAATGAAAAACTGTTTTTT
>-|TRBV7-2|TRBJ2-1|TRBD1
CAGHPGQTKYNEQFF
TGTGCCGGCCATCCGGGACAGACGAAATACAATGAGCAGTTCTTC
>-|TRBV14|TRBJ1-4|-
CASSPRLTGGRGEKLFF
TGTGCCAGCAGCCCCCGATTGACAGGTGGAAGAGGTGAAAAACTGTTTTTT
>-|TRBV7-2|TRBJ1-5|TRBD1
CASSVDRGRPQHF
TGTGCCAGCAGCGTTGACAGGGGGCGGCCCCAGCATTTT
>-|TRBV28|TRBJ2-6|-
CASSLGKGVSFPLRANVLTF
TGTGCCAGCAGTTTAGGGAAGGGGGTTTCATTTCCTCTGAGGGCCAACGTCCTGACTTTC
>-|TRBV18|TRBJ1-5|-
CASSRGGDQPQHF
TGTGCCAGCTCCCGGGGGGGGGATCAGCCCCAGCATTTT
>-|TRBV6-5|TRBJ1-4|-
CASSEERGVGLFF
TGTGCCAGCAGTGAAGAAAGGGGCGTAGGGCTGTTTTTT
>-|TRBV5-1|TRBJ2-1|-
CASSYLQGGSSYNEQFF
TGCGCCAGCAGCTATCTACAGGGAGGGAGCTCCTACAATGAGCAGTTCTTC
>-|TRBV19|TRBJ1-1|-
CASSITLGRSDTEAFF
TGTGCCAGTAGTATCACCCTGGGCAGATCGGACACTGAAGCTTTCTTT
>few|TRBV6-5|TRBJ2-2|TRBD1
CASSLQGGTGELFF
TGTGCCAGCAGTCTACAGGGGGGCACCGGGGAGCTGTTTTTT
>-|TRBV19|TRBJ2-5|-
CASSIQGQQTQYF
TGTGCCAGTAGTATACAGGGTCAGCAGACCCAGTACTTC
>-|TRBV28|TRBJ2-3|-
CASSYSGTQYF
TGTGCCAGCAGTTATTCGGGGACGCAGTATTTT
>-|TRBV7-9|TRBJ2-7|-
CASSIGQGGDEQYF
TGTGCCAGCAGCATAGGACAGGGAGGGGACGAGCAGTACTTC
>-|TRBV6-1|TRBJ1-5|-
CASSSSINQPQHF
TGTGCCAGCAGTAGTAGTATCAATCAGCCCCAGCATTTT
>-|TRBV10-3|TRBJ2-2|TRBD2
CAISESTSGGSTGELFF
TGTGCCATCAGTGAGTCGACTAGCGGGGGGAGCACCGGGGAGCTGTTTTTT
>-|TRBV9|TRBJ1-2|-
CASSVGLGLYGYTF
TGTGCCAGCAGCGTAGGTCTGGGTCTCTATGGCTACACCTTC
>-|TRBV7-9|TRBJ1-3|TRBD1
CASSLIRTGSSGNTIYF
TGTGCCAGCAGCTTAATTAGGACAGGGAGCTCTGGAAACACCATATATTTT
>few|TRBV6-5|TRBJ1-6|-
CASTGEAAYSPLHF
TGTGCCAGCACCGGAGAGGCCGCCTACTCCCCCCTCCACTTT
>-|TRBV6-1|TRBJ1-2|TRBD1
CASSGRTGGPLRYTF
TGTGCCAGCAGCGGAAGGACAGGGGGCCCTTTAAGGTACACCTTC
>few|TRBV5-6|TRBJ2-1|-
CASSLTNEQFF
TGTGCCAGCAGCTTGACTAATGAGCAGTTCTTC